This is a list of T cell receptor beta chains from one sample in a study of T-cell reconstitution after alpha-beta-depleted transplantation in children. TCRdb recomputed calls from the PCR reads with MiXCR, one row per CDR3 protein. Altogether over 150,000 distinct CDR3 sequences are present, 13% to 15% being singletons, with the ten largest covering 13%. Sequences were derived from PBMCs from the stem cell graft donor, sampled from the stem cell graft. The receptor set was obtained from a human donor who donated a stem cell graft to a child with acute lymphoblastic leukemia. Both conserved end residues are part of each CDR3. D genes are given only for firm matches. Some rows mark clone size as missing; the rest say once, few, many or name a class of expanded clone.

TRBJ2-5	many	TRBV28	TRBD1	CASSSPGQGAGKTQYF	TGTGCCAGCAGTTCCCCCGGGCAGGGGGCGGGGAAGACCCAGTACTTC
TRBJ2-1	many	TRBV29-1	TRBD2	CSVESGRSLSNEQFF	TGCAGCGTCGAAAGCGGGAGGAGCCTTTCCAATGAGCAGTTCTTC
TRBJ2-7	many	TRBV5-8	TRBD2	CASRHGLAQYEQYF	TGTGCCAGCAGACATGGACTAGCGCAGTACGAGCAGTACTTC
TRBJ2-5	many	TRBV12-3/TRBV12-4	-	CASSLALGGTETQYF	TGTGCCAGCAGTTTAGCGCTGGGGGGCACGGAGACCCAGTACTTC
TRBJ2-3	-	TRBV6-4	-	CASSDSRSTDTQYF	TGTGCCAGCAGTGACTCACGGAGCACAGATACGCAGTATTTT
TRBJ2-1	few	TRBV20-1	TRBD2	CSARDPLAGALNEQFF	TGCAGTGCTAGAGACCCGCTAGCGGGAGCGTTGAATGAGCAGTTCTTC
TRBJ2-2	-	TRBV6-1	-	CASSEAYGSGELFF	TGTGCCAGCAGTGAAGCTTACGGGTCCGGGGAGCTGTTTTTT
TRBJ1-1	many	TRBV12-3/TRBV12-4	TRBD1	CASSLRTGWTTEAFF	TGTGCCAGCAGTTTAAGGACAGGGTGGACCACTGAAGCTTTCTTT
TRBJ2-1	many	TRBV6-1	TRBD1	CASSVTDRDGSEQFF	TGTGCCAGCAGTGTAACCGACAGGGACGGCAGTGAGCAGTTCTTC
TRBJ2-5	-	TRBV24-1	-	CATSDSSQETQYF	TGTGCCACCAGTGATTCCTCCCAAGAGACCCAGTACTTC
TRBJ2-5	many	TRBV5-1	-	CASSFYGVGGETQYF	TGCGCCAGCAGCTTTTATGGTGTTGGGGGAGAGACCCAGTACTTC
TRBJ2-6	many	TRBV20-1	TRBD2	CSARGSGSAGANVLTF	TGCAGTGCCCGAGGTAGCGGGAGTGCTGGGGCCAACGTCCTGACTTTC
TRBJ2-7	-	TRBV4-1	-	CASSQDRVAYEQYF	TGCGCCAGCAGCCAAGACAGGGTGGCCTACGAGCAGTACTTC
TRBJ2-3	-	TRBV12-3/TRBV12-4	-	CASSLIRTDTQYF	TGTGCCAGCAGTTTAATCCGCACAGATACGCAGTATTTT
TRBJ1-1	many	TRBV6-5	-	CASSLTGGNTEAFF	TGTGCCAGCAGTTTGACAGGAGGGAACACTGAAGCTTTCTTT
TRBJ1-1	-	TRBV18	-	CASSPPISGAEAFF	TGTGCCAGCTCACCACCGATCAGTGGTGCTGAAGCTTTCTTT
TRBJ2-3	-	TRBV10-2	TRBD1	CAGAGTGGSDTQYF	TGCGCCGGGGCCGGGACAGGGGGGTCGGACACGCAGTATTTT